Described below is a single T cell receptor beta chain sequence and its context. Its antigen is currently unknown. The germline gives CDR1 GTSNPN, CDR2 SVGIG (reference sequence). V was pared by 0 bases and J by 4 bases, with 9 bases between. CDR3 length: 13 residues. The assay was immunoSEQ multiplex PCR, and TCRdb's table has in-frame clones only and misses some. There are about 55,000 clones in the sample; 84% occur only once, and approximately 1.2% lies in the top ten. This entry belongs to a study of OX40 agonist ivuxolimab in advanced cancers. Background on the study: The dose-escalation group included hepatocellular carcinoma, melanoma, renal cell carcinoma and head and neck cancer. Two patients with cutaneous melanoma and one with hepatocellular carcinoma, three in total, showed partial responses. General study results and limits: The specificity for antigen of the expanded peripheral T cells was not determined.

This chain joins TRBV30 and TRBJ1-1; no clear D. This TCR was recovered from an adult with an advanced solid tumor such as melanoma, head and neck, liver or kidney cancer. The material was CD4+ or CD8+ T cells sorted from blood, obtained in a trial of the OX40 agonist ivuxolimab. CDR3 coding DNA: TGTGCCTGGAGTGTACGGCTTCGCACTGAAGCTTTCTTT. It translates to CAWSVRLRTEAFF.